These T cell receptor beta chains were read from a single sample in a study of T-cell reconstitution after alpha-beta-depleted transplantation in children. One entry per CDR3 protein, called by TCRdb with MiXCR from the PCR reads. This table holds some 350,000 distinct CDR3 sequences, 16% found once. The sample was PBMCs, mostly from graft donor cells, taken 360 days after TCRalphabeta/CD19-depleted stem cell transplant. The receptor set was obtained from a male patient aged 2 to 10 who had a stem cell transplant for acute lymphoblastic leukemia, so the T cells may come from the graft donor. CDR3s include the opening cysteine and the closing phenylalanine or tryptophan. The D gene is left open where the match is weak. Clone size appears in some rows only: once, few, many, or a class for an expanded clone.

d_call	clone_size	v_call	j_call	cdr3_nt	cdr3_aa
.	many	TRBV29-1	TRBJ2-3	TGCAGCGCCGGGCCGGGATACACAGATACGCAGTATTTT	CSAGPGYTDTQYF
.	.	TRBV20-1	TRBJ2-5	TGCAGTGCGAGGGGGAGGGGCGAAGAGACCCAGTACTTC	CSARGRGEETQYF
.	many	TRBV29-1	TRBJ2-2	TGCAGCGTTGAGGAACCCGGGGAGCTGTTTTTT	CSVEEPGELFF
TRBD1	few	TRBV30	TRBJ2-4	TGTGCCTGGAACCCGGGACAGGGCAACATTCAGTACTTC	CAWNPGQGNIQYF
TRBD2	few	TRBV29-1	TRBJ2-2	TGCAGCGTTGGGGTTAGCGGGAGTGCTGCCGGGGAGCTGTTTTTT	CSVGVSGSAAGELFF
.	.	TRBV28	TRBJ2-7	TGTGCCAGCAGCCTACAGGTTGTGCCTTACGAGCAGTACTTC	CASSLQVVPYEQYF
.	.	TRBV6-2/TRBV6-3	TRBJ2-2	TGTGCCAGCAGTTACTCTTACCACTCAGGGACCGGGGAGCTGTTTTTT	CASSYSYHSGTGELFF
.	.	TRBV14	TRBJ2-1	TGTGCCAGCAGCCAAGATCCGTGGGGAAACTACAATGAGCAGTTCTTC	CASSQDPWGNYNEQFF
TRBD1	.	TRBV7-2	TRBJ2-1	TGTGCCAGCAGCTCCGGGACAGGGATAGATGAGCAGTTCTTC	CASSSGTGIDEQFF
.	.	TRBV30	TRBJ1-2	TGTGCCTGGGGACCAGGGCCTAACTATGGCTACACCTTC	CAWGPGPNYGYTF
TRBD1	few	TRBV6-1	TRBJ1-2	TGTGCCAGCAGTGAACACAGGGGGCCGGGCGGCTACACCTTC	CASSEHRGPGGYTF
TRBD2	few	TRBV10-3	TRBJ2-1	TGTGCCATCAGTGAGTCCGCTAGCGGGAGACCTAATGAGCAGTTCTTC	CAISESASGRPNEQFF
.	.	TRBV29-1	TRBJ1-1	TGCAGCGTTGCAAGTCAGATTGTGACTGAAGCTTTCTTT	CSVASQIVTEAFF